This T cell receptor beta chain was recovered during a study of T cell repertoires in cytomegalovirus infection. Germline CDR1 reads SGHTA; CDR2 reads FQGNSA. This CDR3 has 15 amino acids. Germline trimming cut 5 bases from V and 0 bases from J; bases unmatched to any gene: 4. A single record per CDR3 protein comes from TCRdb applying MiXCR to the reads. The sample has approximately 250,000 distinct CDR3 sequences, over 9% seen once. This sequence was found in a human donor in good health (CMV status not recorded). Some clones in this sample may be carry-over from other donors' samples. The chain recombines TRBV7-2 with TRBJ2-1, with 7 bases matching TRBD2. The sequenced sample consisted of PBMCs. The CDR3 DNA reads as TGTGCCAGCAGCGCGCGGGAGTACTCCTACAATGAGCAGTTCTTC. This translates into CASSAREYSYNEQFF.